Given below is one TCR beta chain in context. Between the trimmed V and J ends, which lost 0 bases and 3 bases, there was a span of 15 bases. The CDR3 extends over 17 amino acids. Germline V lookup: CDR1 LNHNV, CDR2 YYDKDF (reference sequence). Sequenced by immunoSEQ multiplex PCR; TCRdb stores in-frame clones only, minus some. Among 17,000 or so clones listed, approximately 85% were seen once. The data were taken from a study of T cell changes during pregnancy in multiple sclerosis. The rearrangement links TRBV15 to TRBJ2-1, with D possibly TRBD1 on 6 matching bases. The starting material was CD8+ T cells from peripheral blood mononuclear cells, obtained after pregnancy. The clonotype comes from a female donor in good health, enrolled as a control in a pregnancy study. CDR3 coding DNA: TGTGCCACCAGCAGAGATCCCGGACAGACCATCTACAATGAGCAGTTCTTC. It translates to CATSRDPGQTIYNEQFF.